This T cell receptor beta chain was captured by sequencing in a study of control samples from healthy donors and cancer patients. Some clones are missing from TCRdb's copy, which holds only in-frame ones; the method was immunoSEQ multiplex PCR. The sample includes around 170,000 clones, roughly 90% of them seen just once. This clone was found once. The length of the CDR3 is 14 residues. Germline V gene lookup returns CDR1 MRHNA and CDR2 SNTAGT. Unmatched junction bases numbered 4, after V lost 4 bases and J lost 7 bases. The receptor was isolated from a woman aged 30 to 39 in good health. The sequenced sample was blood. The chain couples TRBV6-4 to TRBJ2-1, with 10 bases lining up with TRBD1. In DNA form, the CDR3 reads TGTGCCAGCAGTGCCGGGACAGGGGTTAATGAGCAGTTCTTC. Its protein product is CASSAGTGVNEQFF.